Described below is a single T cell receptor (beta chain) sequence and its context. Its specificity is unknown. A J-beta primer mix and a sample-barcoded 5' primer were used in a second PCR of roughly 7 to 12 cycles. From the 5' RACE reads, TCRdb called clonotypes with MiXCR, one entry per CDR3 protein. The table has about 720,000 distinct CDR3 sequences, 20% to 25% seen once. This specimen belongs to a study of blood T cells in healthy people across ages. Points from the study as a whole: Diversity of TCR beta per million T cells declined in a roughly linear way with age.

The CDR3 consists of 15 residues. Between the trimmed V and J ends, which lost 2 bases and 2 bases, there was a span of 12 bases. CDR1 is SGHRS, CDR2 YFSETQ, per germline. This TCR came from a man aged 70 or older in good health. The sample was blood. The chain employs TRBV5-1 and TRBJ2-3; D is uncertain. The CDR3 loop is CASSFDFFPTDTQYF. The CDR3 DNA follows: TGCGCCAGCAGCTTCGATTTCTTCCCCACAGATACGCAGTATTTT.